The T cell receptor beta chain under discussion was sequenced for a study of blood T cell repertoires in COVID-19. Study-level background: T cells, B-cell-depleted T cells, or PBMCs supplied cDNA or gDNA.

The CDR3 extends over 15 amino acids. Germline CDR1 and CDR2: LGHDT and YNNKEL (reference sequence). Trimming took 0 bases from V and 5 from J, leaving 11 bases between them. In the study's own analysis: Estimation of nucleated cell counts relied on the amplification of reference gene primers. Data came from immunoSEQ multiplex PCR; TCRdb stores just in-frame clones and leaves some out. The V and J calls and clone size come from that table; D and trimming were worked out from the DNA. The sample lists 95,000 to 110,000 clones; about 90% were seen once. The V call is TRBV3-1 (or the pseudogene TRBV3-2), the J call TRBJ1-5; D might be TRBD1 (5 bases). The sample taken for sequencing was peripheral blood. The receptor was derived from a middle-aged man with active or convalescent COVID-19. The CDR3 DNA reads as TGTGCCAGCAGCCAAGAGGGGGGTATCGATCAGCCCCAGCATTTT. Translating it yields CASSQEGGIDQPQHF.